The 18 T cell receptor beta chains listed next were all sequenced from one sample in a study of control samples from healthy donors and cancer patients. The repertoire was sequenced with immunoSEQ multiplex PCR; TCRdb's copy has only in-frame clones and lacks some. The top ten clones hold more than 10% of a sample with 150,000 or so clones, around nine tenths of them seen once. The specimen was blood. The receptor source for this set is a man aged 25-45 years in good health.

This clone was recorded only once. The chain joins TRBV7-8 to TRBJ2-2, with D maybe TRBD2 (5 bases). V lost 11 bases and J 6 bases, leaving 16 bases between the germline ends. The CDR3 covers 13 residues. Germline assignment: CDR1 SGHVS and CDR2 FQNEAQ. The CDR3 loop reads CAVTWEMAGELFF. DNA for the CDR3: TGTGCCGTCACCTGGGAGATGGCCGGGGAGCTGTTTTTT.

The chain is built from TRBV6-4 and TRBJ2-1; perhaps TRBD2 as D (5 bases). Trimming shortened V by 2 bases and J by 7 bases, and 12 bases separated the two germline ends. The CDR3 consists of 14 residues. Germline values: CDR1 MRHNA, CDR2 SNTAGT. The CDR3 region is CASSDPLTGNEQFF. The DNA for the CDR3 is TGTGCCAGCAGTGACCCACTGACGGGAAATGAGCAGTTCTTC.

CDR3 sequence reads: CASSYSPGTNQPQHF. The CDR3 region has the DNA TGTGCCAGCAGTTACTCGCCGGGAACCAATCAGCCCCAGCATTTT. The chain employs TRBV6-5 and TRBJ1-5; no reliable D call. V lost 0 bases to trimming and J lost 3 bases, with 9 bases between them. The length of the CDR3 is 15 residues. The germline V gene has CDR1 MNHEY and CDR2 SVGAGI.

The chain recombines TRBV5-6 with TRBJ2-6, with D hard to call. In germline, CDR1 is SGHDT, CDR2 YYEEEE. V was pared by 2 bases and J by 0 bases, with 3 bases between. This CDR3 has 14 amino acids. The CDR3 spells CASSFRSGANVLTF. CDR3 nucleotide sequence: TGTGCCAGCAGCTTCCGCTCTGGGGCCAACGTCCTGACTTTC. Filled out from reference TRBV5-6 and TRBJ2-6, the complete variable domain reads DAGVTQSPTHLIKTRGQQVTLRCSPKSGHDTVSWYQQALGQGPQFIFQYYEEEERQRGNFPDRFSGHQFPNYSSELNVNALLLGDSALYLCASSFRSGANVLTFGAGSRLTVL.

The V and J genes are TRBV20-1 and TRBJ2-3; no firm D call. The CDR3 totals 11 residues. Germline CDR1 DFQATT, CDR2 SNEGSKA (reference sequence). V lost 6 bases, J lost 2 bases, and 6 bases lay in between. CDR3 sequence: CSAPATDTQYF. The CDR3 nucleotides are TGCAGTGCCCCAGCCACAGATACGCAGTATTTT.

The chain couples TRBV7-7 to TRBJ2-2; D is undetermined. The germline V and J ends were trimmed by 5 bases and 6 bases, with 10 bases remaining between them. The CDR3 consists of 13 residues. Germline V CDR1 and CDR2: SSHAT, FNYEAQ (reference sequence). The CDR3 loop is CASSPTVAGELFF. The DNA for the CDR3 is TGTGCCAGCAGCCCGACGGTGGCCGGGGAGCTGTTTTTT.

This clone was seen only once. The rearrangement links TRBV13 to TRBJ2-4; 12 bases match TRBD1. CDR3 length: 15 residues. Germline lookup yields CDR1 PRHDT and CDR2 FYEKMQ (reference sequence). The trim removed 3 bases at V and 8 bases at J, leaving 5 bases unmatched. The DNA of the CDR3 is TGTGCCAGCAGCTTCCGGGACAGGGGGCAGGACATTCAGTACTTC. Translating gives CASSFRDRGQDIQYF.

Here the CDR3 DNA reads TGTGCCAGCAGGAGAAATCAGCCCCAGCATTTT. It yields the protein CASRRNQPQHF. This rearrangement joins TRBV28 to TRBJ1-5; D call uncertain. With 6 bases removed from V and 4 bases from J, the gap between germline ends came to 4 bases. The V gene's germline CDR1 is MDHEN and CDR2 SYDVKM. The CDR3 runs to 11 residues.

The rearrangement joins TRBV4-1 to TRBJ1-5, with D perhaps TRBD1 (5 bases). There are 16 residues in the CDR3. The ends were cut back, 1 base at V and 6 bases at J, with 16 bases in the middle. Germline lookup yields CDR1 MGHRA and CDR2 YSYEKL. CDR3 amino acids: CASSQVDGGVTQPQHF. CDR3 DNA: TGCGCCAGCAGCCAAGTGGATGGAGGGGTCACTCAGCCCCAGCATTTT.

The V call is TRBV4-1, the J call TRBJ2-3; TRBD1 aligns across 7 bases. The germline CDR1 and CDR2 sequences are MGHRA and YSYEKL. This CDR3 contains 15 residues. The V gene end was trimmed by 0 bases and the J gene end by 5 bases; junction bases not matched to a gene: 5. The CDR3 protein is CASSQDETGKDTQYF. The DNA of the CDR3 is TGCGCCAGCAGCCAAGATGAGACAGGGAAAGATACGCAGTATTTT.

About this clone: Other nucleotide sequences in the sample specify the same CDR3. The rearrangement links TRBV15 to TRBJ2-5, with no clear D. This CDR3 contains 12 residues. Trimming pared 3 bases from V and 5 bases from J, leaving 7 bases between. In germline, CDR1 is LNHNV, CDR2 YYDKDF (reference sequence). The CDR3 is CATSRDVETQYF. CDR3 in DNA: TGTGCCACCAGCAGGGATGTGGAGACCCAGTACTTC.

This chain uses TRBV29-1 with TRBJ2-7; 8 positions agree with TRBD2. The CDR3 has 13 amino acids. Looked up from germline, CDR1 is SQVTM and CDR2 is ANQGSEA. V gave up 1 base and J gave up 5 bases; unmatched junction bases: 4. The CDR3 reads CSVEAGGGHEQYF. CDR3 DNA: TGCAGCGTTGAAGCCGGGGGGGGGCACGAGCAGTACTTC.

This chain connects TRBV14 to TRBJ2-7, with D possibly TRBD1 on 6 matching bases. Germline CDR1 SGHDN, CDR2 FVKESK. The CDR3 length is 17 residues. Trimming took 0 bases from V and 0 from J, leaving 15 bases between them. CDR3: CASSQDPRSRGSYEQYF. Here the CDR3 DNA reads TGTGCCAGCAGCCAAGATCCTCGGAGCAGGGGCTCCTACGAGCAGTACTTC.

V gene TRBV20-1 combines with J gene TRBJ1-5; 7 bases line up with TRBD1. The CDR3 extends over 13 amino acids. The junction had 6 bases not matched to a gene; V was cut back by 3 bases and J by 7 bases. Germline V CDR1 and CDR2: DFQATT, SNEGSKA (reference sequence). CDR3 DNA sequence: TGCAGTGCTAGTTTAGGGGGCCGGCAGCCCCAGCATTTT. It translates to CSASLGGRQPQHF.

This chain uses TRBV5-1 with TRBJ2-5, with D perhaps matching TRBD2 (6 bases). Germline-derived CDR1 and CDR2 are SGHRS and YFSETQ. Trimming shortened V by 5 bases and J by 2 bases, and 13 bases separated the two germline ends. The CDR3 contains 14 residues. CDR3 nucleotide sequence: TGCGCCAGCAGGACTAGTGGGGGACAAGAGACCCAGTACTTC. As protein: CASRTSGGQETQYF.

This chain uses TRBV13 with TRBJ1-2, with D maybe TRBD1 (5 bases). CDR1 is PRHDT and CDR2 is FYEKMQ in the germline V gene (reference sequence). The germline V and J ends were trimmed by 4 bases and 3 bases, with 15 bases remaining between them. The CDR3 consists of 15 residues. The CDR3 DNA follows: TGTGCCAGCAGCTACGGTCAGCGGGGGGACTATGGCTACACCTTC. Translating gives CASSYGQRGDYGYTF.

This chain links TRBV4-1 with TRBJ1-2; no reliable D call. In germline, CDR1 is MGHRA, CDR2 YSYEKL. V gave up 0 bases and J gave up 3 bases, with 11 bases separating them. This CDR3 is 15 amino acids long. CDR3 in amino acids: CASSQDTTLYYGYTF. DNA for the CDR3: TGCGCCAGCAGCCAAGATACGACACTGTACTATGGCTACACCTTC.

The rearrangement uses TRBV15 and TRBJ1-2; no clear D. The CDR3 has 13 amino acids. Trimming took off 0 bases at V and 5 bases at J, with 7 bases between the two ends. Germline V CDR1 and CDR2: LNHNV, YYDKDF (reference sequence). In nucleotides, the CDR3 is TGTGCCACCAGCAGAGATTGGGTTTATGGCTACACCTTC. This gives the protein CATSRDWVYGYTF. Using reference TRBV15 and TRBJ1-2 for the parts outside the CDR3, the full variable domain is DAMVIQNPRYQVTQFGKPVTLSCSQTLNHNVMYWYQQKSSQAPKLLFHYYDKDFNNEADTPDNFQSRRPNTSFCFLDIRSPGLGDTAMYLCATSRDWVYGYTFGSGTRLTVV.